The present T cell receptor beta chain was sequenced within a study of human T cells and chemical hapten exposure. Study-level background: The cohort included alopecia areata under or over 50% scalp, totalis and universalis. TCR yields per sample varied, mainly owing to small pooled library volume differences.

As to time point: pre-sensitization, week 0. Treatment meaning: therapeutic diphenylcyclopropenone sensitization with weekly scalp DPC. As handled by the study authors: There were a median of approximately 88,000 TCRs per sample, with a range from roughly 20,000 to 750,000. TCRdb reprocessed the RACE reads with MiXCR, giving one entry per CDR3 protein. TCRdb's processing, not the authors' own work, is the source of the V and J calls. The repertoire holds roughly 64,000 distinct CDR3 sequences, about 11% seen once, with under 5% in the top ten. Germline CDR1 and CDR2: DFQATT and SNEGSKA (reference sequence). The CDR3 runs to 14 residues. With 2 bases removed from V and 1 base from J, the gap between germline ends came to 11 bases. Ten or more counts support this clonotype.

The J gene is TRBJ1-1, the V gene TRBV20-1; D is uncertain. This TCR was sampled from a woman between 40 and 50 years old with alopecia areata. Some clones in this sample may be carry-over from other donors' samples. Sequencing was performed on whole blood, taken in connection with sensitization to the hapten diphenylcyclopropenone (DPC). CDR3 sequence (DNA): TGCAGTGCTAGACAGAGAACCTGGAACACTGAAGCTTTCTTT. As protein: CSARQRTWNTEAFF.